What follows are 10 T cell receptor beta chains derived from one specimen sequenced in a study of T cells after yellow fever vaccination. One entry per CDR3 protein results from TCRdb running MiXCR on the 5' RACE reads. The sample contains over 300,000 distinct CDR3 sequences, around 6.8% of which appear only once. The sequenced sample was PBMCs, obtained about 41 days after the first yellow fever vaccination. Source of these receptors: a man between 18 and 29 years old who received the YFV17D yellow fever vaccine.

This clonotype was counted many times. This chain uses TRBV5-1 with TRBJ2-1, with D perhaps matching TRBD2 (7 bases). Between the trimmed V and J ends, which lost 7 bases and 0 bases, there was a span of 17 bases. This CDR3 comprises 16 residues. The germline CDR1 and CDR2 sequences are SGHRS and YFSETQ. The CDR3 here is CASAQLGGASYNEQFF. The CDR3 coding sequence is TGCGCCAGCGCCCAACTAGGGGGGGCCTCCTACAATGAGCAGTTCTTC.

This clonotype was picked up a small number of times. The genes are TRBV5-6 and TRBJ2-7; 8 bases align to TRBD2. Per the germline V gene, CDR1 is SGHDT and CDR2 is YYEEEE. The CDR3 has 16 residues. Unmatched junction bases numbered 8, after V lost 1 base and J lost 2 bases. The CDR3 protein is CASSLFRLARTYEQYV. In nucleotides, the CDR3 is TGTGCCAGCAGCTTGTTTCGACTAGCGAGGACCTACGAGCAGTACGTC.

The J gene is TRBJ2-7, the V gene TRBV7-8; maybe TRBD1 (5 bases). Germline CDR1 is SGHVS and CDR2 is FQNEAQ. CDR3 length: 16 amino acids. With 5 bases removed from V and 6 bases from J, the gap between germline ends came to 23 bases. Written as DNA, the CDR3 is TGTGCCAGCAGCGACCCCTCCGGACACAGCGCTCCCGAGCAGTACGTC. It codes for CASSDPSGHSAPEQYV.

The chain combines TRBV12-3 or TRBV12-4 with TRBJ1-4; possible D gene TRBD1, 5 bases. This CDR3 has 14 amino acids. V shed 6 bases and J shed 6 bases, with 14 bases lying between them. The CDR3 loop reads CASSRGPGYEKLFF. The DNA of the CDR3 is TGTGCCAGCAGCCGAGGGCCAGGGTATGAAAAACTGTTTTTT.

This clonotype was detected only a few times. The chain links TRBV4-1 to TRBJ1-2; D may be TRBD1 (5 bases). This CDR3 region has 14 residues. Germline V gene sequence: CDR1 MGHRA, CDR2 YSYEKL. Trimming left V 6 bases short and J 1 base short, with 12 bases between. CDR3 region: CASRDLGDNYGYTF. The DNA of the CDR3 is TGCGCCAGCAGGGATTTAGGGGATAACTATGGCTACACCTTC.

This clonotype was found many times. This rearrangement joins TRBV19 to TRBJ1-1; maybe TRBD1 (5 bases). The CDR3 has 12 residues. The V end lost 10 bases, the J end lost 4 bases, and 13 bases lay between the germline ends. In germline, CDR1 is LNHDA, CDR2 SQIVND (reference sequence). Written as DNA, the CDR3 is TGTGCCACGGACGACAGAGGCACTGAAGCTTTCTTT. Its protein product is CATDDRGTEAFF.

This clonotype was seen a few times. The chain carries TRBV28 and TRBJ2-7, with 8 nucleotides matching TRBD1. Trimming at V came to 1 base and at J to 11 bases, leaving 10 bases not matched to a gene. The CDR3 loop spans 14 amino acids. Germline V gives CDR1 MDHEN, CDR2 SYDVKM. As DNA, the CDR3 is TGTGCCAGCAGTTTATCTGCTCGTCAACAGGGGGAGTACTTC. Translated: CASSLSARQQGEYF. The entire variable domain, with the rest obtained from reference TRBV28 and TRBJ2-7, is as follows: DVKVTQSSRYLVKRTGEKVFLECVQDMDHENMFWYRQDPGLGLRLIYFSYDVKMKEKGDIPEGYSVSREKKERFSLILESASTNQTSMYLCASSLSARQQGEYFGPGTRLTVT.

The rearrangement links TRBV29-1 to TRBJ2-2, with a possible D match to TRBD2 (7 bases). In germline, CDR1 is SQVTM, CDR2 ANQGSEA. This CDR3 region has 14 residues. The CDR3 sequence is CGTGGAPNTGELFF. The DNA of the CDR3 is TGCGGGACTGGGGGGGCACCGAACACCGGGGAGCTGTTTTTT.

The chain is built from TRBV28 and TRBJ1-5; 9 positions agree with TRBD1. This CDR3 has 17 residues. CDR1 and CDR2 from the germline V gene are MDHEN and SYDVKM. V lost 5 bases and J lost 7; bases outside the gene matches: 15. CDR3 in amino acids: CASSTSSGTGLGQPQHF. CDR3 DNA: TGTGCCAGCAGTACAAGTTCCGGGACAGGGTTAGGGCAGCCCCAGCATTTT.

The chain carries TRBV4-2 and TRBJ2-6; D is possibly TRBD1 (6 bases). The CDR3 sequence is 16 residues long. V was trimmed by 0 bases and J by 4 bases, leaving 10 bases between them. From germline, CDR1 is LGHNA and CDR2 YNFKEQ. The CDR3 here is CASSQEAGDGANVLTF. The CDR3 DNA sequence: TGTGCCAGCAGCCAAGAAGCAGGGGACGGGGCCAACGTCCTGACTTTC.